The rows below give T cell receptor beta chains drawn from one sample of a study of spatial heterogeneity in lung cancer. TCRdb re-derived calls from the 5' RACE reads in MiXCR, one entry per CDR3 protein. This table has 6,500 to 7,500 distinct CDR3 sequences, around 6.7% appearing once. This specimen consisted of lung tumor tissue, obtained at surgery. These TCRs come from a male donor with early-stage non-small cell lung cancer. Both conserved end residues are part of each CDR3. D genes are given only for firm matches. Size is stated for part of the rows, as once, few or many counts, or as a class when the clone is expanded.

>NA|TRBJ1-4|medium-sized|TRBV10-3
TGTGCCATCAGTGAAAGGGGACCCCAAACAACTAATGAAAAACTGTTTTTT
CAISERGPQTTNEKLFF
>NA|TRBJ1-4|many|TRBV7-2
TGTGCCAGCAGCTTGAGGCAGTCAAATGAAAAACTGTTTTTT
CASSLRQSNEKLFF
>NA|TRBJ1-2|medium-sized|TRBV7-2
TGTGCCAGCAGCCTAGGGGTGGGTCTCTTCGCTGGCTACACCTTC
CASSLGVGLFAGYTF
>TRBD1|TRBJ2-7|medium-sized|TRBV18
TGTGCCAGCTCAACGGGACAGGGCGAATACGAGCAGTACTTC
CASSTGQGEYEQYF
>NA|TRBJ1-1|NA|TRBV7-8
TGTGCCAGCGGCGATAAAACAGGGTTGAACACTGAAGCTTTCTTT
CASGDKTGLNTEAFF
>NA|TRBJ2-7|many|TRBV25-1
TGTGCCAGCAGTGCGGACGTCCAGTACGAGCAGTACTTC
CASSADVQYEQYF
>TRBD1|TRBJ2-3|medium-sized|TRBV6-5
TGTGCCAGCAGTAGACAGGGGGGCACAGATACGCAGTATTTT
CASSRQGGTDTQYF
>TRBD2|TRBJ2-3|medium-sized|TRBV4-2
TGTGCCAGCAGCCAGGCCGGGAGGCTTGGGACAGATACGCAGTATTTT
CASSQAGRLGTDTQYF
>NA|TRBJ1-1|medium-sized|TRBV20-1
TGCAGTGCTAGAGATCCAGGCCAAGGAACGAACACTGAAGCTTTCTTT
CSARDPGQGTNTEAFF
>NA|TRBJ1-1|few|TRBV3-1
TGTGCCAGCAGCCAGCCCGCCCGGCAGGGAGAAGCTTTCTTT
CASSQPARQGEAFF
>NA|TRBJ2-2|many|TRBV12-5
TGTGCTAGTGGAGCTGAAACCTACGGGGAGCTGTTTTTT
CASGAETYGELFF
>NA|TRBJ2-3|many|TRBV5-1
TGCGCCAGCAGCTGGGGACTTAGCACAGATACGCAGTATTTT
CASSWGLSTDTQYF
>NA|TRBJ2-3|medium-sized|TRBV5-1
TGCGCCAGCAGCTTGAGGGTTCAGGGAGATACGCAGTATTTT
CASSLRVQGDTQYF
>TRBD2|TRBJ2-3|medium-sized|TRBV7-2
TGTGCCAGCAGCTCCACTAGCGGGAGGTGGGCGCAGTATTTT
CASSSTSGRWAQYF
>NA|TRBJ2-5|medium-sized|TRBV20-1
TGCAGTGCTAGGAAAGCTTTACAGGCAATCCAAGAGACCCAGTACTTC
CSARKALQAIQETQYF
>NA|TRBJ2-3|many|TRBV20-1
TGCAGTGCCGCGGACAGCTCTAGCACAGATACGCAGTATTTT
CSAADSSSTDTQYF
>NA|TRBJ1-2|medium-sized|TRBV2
TGTGCCAGCAGGGACCCTCTTTCTTATGGCTACACCTTC
CASRDPLSYGYTF
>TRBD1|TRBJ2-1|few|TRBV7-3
TGTGCCAGCAGCCCCGTTGGGACAGGGTCTTTCAATGAGCAGTTCTTC
CASSPVGTGSFNEQFF
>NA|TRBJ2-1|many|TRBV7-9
TGTGCCAGCGGGGACCCGGGCTCGTACAATGAGCAGTTCTTC
CASGDPGSYNEQFF
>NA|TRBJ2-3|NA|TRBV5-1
TGCGCCAGCAAGAGCCAGGGGGGGAACGCAGATACGCAGTATTTT
CASKSQGGNADTQYF